This is a list of T cell receptor beta chains from one sample in a study of T cells after yellow fever vaccination. TCRdb analysed the 5' RACE reads with MiXCR anew, one entry per CDR3 protein. The sample has some 500,000 distinct CDR3 sequences, roughly 14% seen once. The sequencing here drew on PBMCs, taken on the day of the yellow fever booster vaccination. The receptors shown here come from a man aged 25-45 years who received the YFV17D yellow fever vaccine. Both conserved end residues are part of each CDR3.

v_gene: TRBV30; CDR3aa: CAWSVRQEAFF
v_gene: TRBV12-3/TRBV12-4; CDR3aa: CASSPFPLSWSYEQYF
v_gene: TRBV5-5; CDR3aa: CASSFDGTTPYEQYF
v_gene: TRBV12-3/TRBV12-4; CDR3aa: CASKTELAKNIQYF
v_gene: TRBV19; CDR3aa: CASSLPRSNQPQHF
v_gene: TRBV14; CDR3aa: CASTQVGGPSTDTQYF
v_gene: TRBV6-2/TRBV6-3; CDR3aa: CASRFGTSGSTSYNEQFF
v_gene: TRBV6-2/TRBV6-3; CDR3aa: CASTPGTTKQYF
v_gene: TRBV20-1; CDR3aa: CSASSHLGGNQPQHF
v_gene: TRBV4-3; CDR3aa: CASSQAWGYEQYF
v_gene: TRBV30; CDR3aa: CAWSKGGGAAQYF
v_gene: TRBV11-2; CDR3aa: CASRPRGGSYNEQFF
v_gene: TRBV12-5; CDR3aa: CASGTPPARAHQETQYF